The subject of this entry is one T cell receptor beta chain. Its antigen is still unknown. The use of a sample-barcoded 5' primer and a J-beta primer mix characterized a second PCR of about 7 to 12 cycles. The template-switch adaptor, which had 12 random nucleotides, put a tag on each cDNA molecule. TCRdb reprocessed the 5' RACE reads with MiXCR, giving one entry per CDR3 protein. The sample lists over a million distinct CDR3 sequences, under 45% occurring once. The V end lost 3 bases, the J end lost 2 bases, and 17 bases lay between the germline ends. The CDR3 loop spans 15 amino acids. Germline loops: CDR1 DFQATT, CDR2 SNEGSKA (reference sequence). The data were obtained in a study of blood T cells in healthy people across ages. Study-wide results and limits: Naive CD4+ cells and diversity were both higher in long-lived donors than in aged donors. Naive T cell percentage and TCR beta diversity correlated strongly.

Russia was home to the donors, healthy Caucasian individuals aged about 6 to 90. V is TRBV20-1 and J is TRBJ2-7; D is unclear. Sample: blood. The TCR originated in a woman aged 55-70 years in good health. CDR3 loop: CSASLRVQTPYEQYF. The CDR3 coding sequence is TGCAGTGCTAGTCTCAGAGTCCAAACCCCCTACGAGCAGTACTTC.